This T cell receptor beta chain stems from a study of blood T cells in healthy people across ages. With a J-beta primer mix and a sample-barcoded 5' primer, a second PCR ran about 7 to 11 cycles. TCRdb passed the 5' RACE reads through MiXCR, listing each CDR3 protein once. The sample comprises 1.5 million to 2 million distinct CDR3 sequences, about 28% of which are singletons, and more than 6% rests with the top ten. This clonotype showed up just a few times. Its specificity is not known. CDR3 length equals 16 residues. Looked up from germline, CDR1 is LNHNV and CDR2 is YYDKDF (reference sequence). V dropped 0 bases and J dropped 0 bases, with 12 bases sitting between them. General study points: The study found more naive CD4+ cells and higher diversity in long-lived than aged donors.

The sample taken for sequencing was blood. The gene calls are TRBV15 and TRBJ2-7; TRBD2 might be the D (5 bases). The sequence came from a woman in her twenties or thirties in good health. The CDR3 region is CATSRDLLAVSYEQYF. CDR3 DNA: TGTGCCACCAGCAGAGATTTGCTAGCTGTCTCCTACGAGCAGTACTTC.